This T cell receptor beta chain was captured by sequencing in a study of T cell repertoires in cytomegalovirus infection. Study summary: Matching HLA type and CMV infection were both indicated by public TCR beta signatures.

TCRdb processed the reads anew with MiXCR; each CDR3 protein has one entry. The data show about 920,000 distinct CDR3 sequences, around 32% seen once. This clonotype was seen only a few times. What it binds is not known. Overall study results and limits: CMV carriers having the relevant HLA were flagged by cumulative public TCR beta family frequency.

V lost 2 bases, J lost 6 bases, and 5 bases stayed unmatched. This CDR3 region has 14 residues. The germline CDR1 and CDR2 sequences are MNHEY and SVGAGI. The chain recombines TRBV6-5 with TRBJ2-3; TRBD1 matches at 7 bases. Here the sequenced sample was cultured CD8+ T cells from PBMCs, taken from culture after CMV antigen stimulation. The sequence was obtained from a human donor in good health (CMV status not recorded). Some clones in this sample may be carry-over from other donors' samples. As DNA, the CDR3 is TGTGCCAGCAGTTACGCGACGACAGGGGATACGCAGTATTTT. Translation: CASSYATTGDTQYF.